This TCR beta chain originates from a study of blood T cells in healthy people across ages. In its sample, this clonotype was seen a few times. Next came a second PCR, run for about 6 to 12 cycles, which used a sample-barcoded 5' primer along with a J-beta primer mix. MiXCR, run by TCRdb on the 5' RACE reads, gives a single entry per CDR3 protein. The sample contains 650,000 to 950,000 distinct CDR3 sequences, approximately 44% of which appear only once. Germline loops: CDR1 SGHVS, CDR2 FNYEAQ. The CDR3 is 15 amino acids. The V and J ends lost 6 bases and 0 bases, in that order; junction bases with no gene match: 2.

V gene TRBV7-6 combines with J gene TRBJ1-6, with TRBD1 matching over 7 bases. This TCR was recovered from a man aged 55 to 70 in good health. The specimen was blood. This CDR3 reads CASSWDSSYNSPLHF. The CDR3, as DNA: TGTGCCAGCAGTTGGGACAGCTCCTATAATTCACCCCTCCACTTT.